This is a list of T cell receptor beta chains from one sample in a study of CD8 T cells in ankylosing spondylitis. TCRdb fed the 5' RACE reads into MiXCR, producing one record per CDR3 protein. The sample consists of 7,500 to 10,000 distinct CDR3 sequences, about 6% of them appearing once. Sequencing input: blood, either unsorted or a sorted T cell fraction (not recorded which). These receptor sequences come from a female donor with ankylosing spondylitis or in good health (not recorded which). Each CDR3 is given with its conserved first and last residue. Fields, in order: V gene, CDR3 protein.

V: TRBV9
CDR3: CASSAEGRLRSNEKLFF

V: TRBV9
CDR3: CASSVRTTSGSHEQYF

V: TRBV9
CDR3: CASSDGGRSYNEQFF

V: TRBV9
CDR3: CASSVDRLAVTYEQYF

V: TRBV9
CDR3: CASSAGGAEAFF

V: TRBV9
CDR3: CASSGYGTPNQPQHF

V: TRBV9
CDR3: CASSGPTGELFF

V: TRBV9
CDR3: CASSVLPEFYGYTF

V: TRBV9
CDR3: CASSVGGGVPISSYNEQFF

V: TRBV9
CDR3: CASSVGQGVNTEAFF

V: TRBV9
CDR3: CASSVPGAVAGYTF

V: TRBV9
CDR3: CASSTSGLAETQYF

V: TRBV9
CDR3: CASSVHGTGQGNSPLHF

V: TRBV9
CDR3: CASSPWGSYYNEQFF

V: TRBV9
CDR3: CASSVSRVSTDTQYF

V: TRBV9
CDR3: CASSARTSYEQYF

V: TRBV9
CDR3: CASSAFAGQETQYF

V: TRBV9
CDR3: CASSVEGQGNSPLHF

V: TRBV9
CDR3: CASQGMEPGNTIYF

V: TRBV9
CDR3: CASSVAGSEGNEQFF

V: TRBV9
CDR3: CASSVARSGANVLTF

V: TRBV9
CDR3: CASSVVSTPTDTQYF